The present TCR beta chain was sequenced within a study of Ad26.COV2.S vaccination and SARS-CoV-2 variants (dated by TCRdb to the early 2020s). Study-level background: Donors in the vaccine arm were drawn from COV1001, a phase I-IIa trial of Ad26.COV2.S in healthy adults that was multicentre, randomized, double-blind and placebo-controlled. Ad26.COV2.S was given intramuscularly at 5x10^10 or 1x10^11 viral particles, as a single shot or as two shots 56 days apart. Sequencing of the TCRbeta repertoire served to evaluate the specificity and breadth of SARS-CoV-2-reactive T cell receptors following Ad26.COV2.S vaccination. The TCR-sequenced set comprised approximately 32 samples: about 19 Ad26.COV2.S vaccine recipients, 5 placebo recipients and 8 SARS-CoV-2 convalescent individuals. Participants in the trial were split at random into five groups of five each, receiving low-dose or high-dose Ad26.COV2.S once or twice, or else placebo on both occasions. Blinding of investigators to trial group allocation was maintained during experiments and outcome assessment.

General findings and caveats noted by the study authors: Comparable non-spike TCR breadth was observed between vaccine and placebo recipients, consistent with only spike being contained in the vaccine. The study was not powered for comparison of responses between vaccine doses or regimens. Substantial breadth of spike-specific CD8+ and CD4+ T cell responses was reported after vaccination. Higher spike-specific TCR breadth was observed in Ad26.COV2.S recipients than in placebo recipients (P = 0.0014). The authors noted that total T cell responses may have been underestimated by the TCR breadth and depth analyses.

TCRbeta CDR3 regions were sequenced with the immunoSEQ Assay. After extraction, genomic DNA underwent amplification by bias-controlled multiplex PCR, followed by high-throughput sequencing. As for the original processing: To quantify the absolute abundance of every unique TCRbeta CDR3 region, sequences were collapsed and filtered. Usable DNA was measured by amplifying reference genes present in all nucleated cells, and TCRbeta template counts were normalized to that usable DNA to estimate T cell fraction. Repertoire TCRs were annotated as SARS-CoV-2-specific when V gene, CDR3 amino acid sequence and J gene were exactly matched to a known reactive TCR set. The reference SARS-CoV-2 TCR set came from MIRA and was filtered for enrichment in COVID-19-positive ImmuneCODE repertoires, removing public or cross-reactive TCRs. Based on the MIRA antigens, annotated TCRs were further analysed at the level of specific ORF or position within ORF. Breadth was defined as the number of annotated unique rearrangements divided by the total number of unique productive rearrangements, and depth was defined as the summed frequency of the annotated unique rearrangements. TCR breadth was compared between groups using two-sided Wilcoxon rank-sum tests. TCRdb mirrors the immuneACCESS table, restricted to in-frame sequences. Some clones are absent from its copies; in checked studies, under half trace to an unresolved V gene, and the reason for the others is unknown. The DNA was the basis for D and trimming; V, J and clone size are from that table. The table for this sample lists fewer than 600,000 clones; around 89% of them were counted only once. 1.7% of the sample belongs to the ten largest clones.

In the paper's terms, the treatment or condition label means: around 19 received Ad26.COV2.S at low or high dose, single or two shots; 5 received placebo; per-sample allocation not given. Repertoires of vaccine and placebo recipients were sequenced from samples taken on day 63 after the first injection. Cohort 1b enrolled some 25 adults aged 18-55 years at a single site in Boston, USA, between 29 July and 7 August 2020. Ad26.COV2.S was a replication-incompetent adenovirus type 26 vector that expressed a prefusion-stabilized SARS-CoV-2 spike protein derived from the original Wuhan strain. The CDR3 spans 12 residues, from the cysteine through the phenylalanine. Only the CDR3 DNA stays, 36 bases, in frame from base 1. V is shortened by 6 bases, J by 7 bases, and the region joining them spans 9 bases. The germline V gene (reference sequence) supplies CDR1 LNHDA and CDR2 SQIVND. Remarks on this clone: Its antigen is still unknown. Per-nucleotide qualities are absent, and no much larger clonotype sits a single base away.

This receptor was identified in a person between 18 and 65 years old who received the Ad26.COV2.S COVID-19 vaccine or a placebo. The input for sequencing was peripheral blood, taken in a trial of Ad26.COV2.S vaccine versus placebo. The chain is made from TRBV19 and TRBJ1-4; the D gene is not confidently resolved. The DNA sequence follows: TGTGCCAGTAGGAGGATGGCTGAAAAACTGTTTTTT. Translated, it reads CASRRMAEKLFF.